The present T cell receptor beta chain was sequenced within a study of blood T cell repertoires in COVID-19. Study summary: The cDNA or gDNA used as material had been derived from T cells, B-cell-depleted T cells, or PBMCs.

For recovered donors of Cohort 3, there were two negative PCRs, clearance, or symptom resolution. Libraries were prepared by immunoSEQ multiplex PCR; TCRdb keeps only in-frame clonotypes and omits some of them. The data contain 190,000 or so clones, about 82% of them singletons. This CDR3 region has 17 residues. The V end was cut by 3 bases, the J end by 6 bases, with 22 bases between. Germline V lookup: CDR1 MDHEN, CDR2 SYDVKM. This receptor was identified in a woman in her 30s who had recovered from COVID-19. Sequenced material: PBMCs or T cells enriched from blood (not recorded which). V usage is TRBV28 and J usage is TRBJ2-3; maybe TRBD2 (5 bases). This chain's CDR3 is CASSLFGGAQPGDTQYF. The CDR3 DNA is TGTGCCAGCAGTTTGTTTGGCGGAGCCCAGCCGGGGGATACGCAGTATTTT.